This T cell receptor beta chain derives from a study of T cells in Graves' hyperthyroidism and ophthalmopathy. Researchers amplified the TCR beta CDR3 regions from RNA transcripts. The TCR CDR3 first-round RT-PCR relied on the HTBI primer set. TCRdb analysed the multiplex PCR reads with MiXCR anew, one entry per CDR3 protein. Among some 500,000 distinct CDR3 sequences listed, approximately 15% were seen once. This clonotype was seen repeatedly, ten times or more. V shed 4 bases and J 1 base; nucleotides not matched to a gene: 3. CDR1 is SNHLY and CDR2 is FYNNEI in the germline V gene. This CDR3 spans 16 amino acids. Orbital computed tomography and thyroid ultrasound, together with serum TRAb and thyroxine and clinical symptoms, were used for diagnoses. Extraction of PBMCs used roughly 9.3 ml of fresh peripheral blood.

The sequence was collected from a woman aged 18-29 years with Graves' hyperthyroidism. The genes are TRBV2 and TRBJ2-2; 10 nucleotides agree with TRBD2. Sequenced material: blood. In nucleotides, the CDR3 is TGTGCCAGCAGTGCTTTAGCGGGAGGGAACACCGGGGAGCTGTTTTTT. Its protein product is CASSALAGGNTGELFF.